The clone carrying this T cell receptor beta chain showed up just once. Its antigen is undetermined. The CDR3 extends over 17 amino acids. Per germline, CDR1 LGHDT and CDR2 YNNKEL (reference sequence). Trimming cost V 4 bases and J 0 bases, with 19 bases left between them. This entry is derived from a study of T cell responses to AZD1222 COVID-19 vaccine. Overall study results and limits: Researchers report vaccine-associated CD4 TCRs spanning spike, with dominance at 160-218 and 743-854. Unmutated variant regions are reportedly the target of nearly half of TCRs that are spike-specific.

Some second doses came at about 4 weeks and others at about 12 weeks; these were pooled. Measured with immunoSEQ multiplex PCR; TCRdb has only the in-frame clones, and not every one. Of about 120,000 clones in the sample, 88% were seen once. This receptor was taken from an adult who received the AZD1222 COVID-19 vaccine. The sample was peripheral blood, taken 28 days after the second AZD1222 dose. The V call is TRBV3-1 (or the pseudogene TRBV3-2), the J call TRBJ2-7; possibly TRBD1 or TRBD2 for D (6 bases each). This CDR3 reads CASSLYGDSRGSYEQYF. Written as DNA, the CDR3 is TGTGCCAGCAGCCTATACGGGGACTCCAGGGGCTCCTACGAGCAGTACTTC.